This TCR beta chain was identified in a study of Graves' ophthalmopathy and Graves' hyperthyroidism. As for the study in general: Prior to any treatment, peripheral blood was collected at the time of initial diagnosis. Findings and caveats of the study: Its predictions of ophthalmopathy progression gave the model 65% to 71% sensitivity and roughly 76% specificity. The blood repertoire also included most expanded thyroid clonotypes above 0.001 frequency.

This clonotype has ten or more counts. Antigen unknown. Enrollment excluded any patients with other autoimmune diseases, uncontrolled infections, pregnancy or lactation. The CDR3 consists of 15 residues. V lost 7 bases to trimming and J lost 7 bases, with 19 bases between them. In germline, CDR1 is MDHEN, CDR2 SYDVKM. RNA transcripts were the source from which TCR beta CDR3 regions were amplified. First-round RT-PCR with HTBI primers preceded a second-round multiplex PCR. MiXCR, run by TCRdb on the multiplex PCR reads, gives a single entry per CDR3 protein. Of 450,000 or so distinct CDR3 sequences listed, around 15% are singletons.

V is TRBV28 and J is TRBJ2-2; D may be TRBD1 (6 bases). The source of this sequence is a woman in her 30s with Graves' ophthalmopathy. The sequenced sample consisted of blood. The CDR3 bases are TGTGCCAGCAATGATAGAGCGCACAGGGTCGGGGAGCTGTTTTTT. This encodes CASNDRAHRVGELFF.